This TCR beta chain was recovered during a study of blood T cells in healthy people across ages. Study-level findings and limits: Researchers judged that diversity estimates from one million T cells fell short of true values.

Alongside a J-beta primer mix, a sample-barcoded 5' primer served in a second PCR lasting 7 to 11 cycles. Each cDNA was tagged by a template-switch adaptor containing 12 random nucleotides. TCRdb reanalysed the 5' RACE reads using MiXCR and keeps one entry per CDR3 protein. The repertoire holds roughly 680,000 distinct CDR3 sequences, with 20% to 25% as singletons. About this clonotype: Its antigen remains unidentified.

Germline CDR1 and CDR2: SQVTM and ANQGSEA. V lost 4 bases and J 5 bases, leaving 14 bases between the germline ends. This CDR3 is built from 13 residues. Donor samples were obtained from healthy Caucasian individuals from Russia, aged 6 to 90. Peripheral blood was drawn, roughly 10 milliliters per donor. Material for sequencing was blood. This receptor was taken from a man aged 65 to 85 in good health. The chain has TRBV29-1 and TRBJ2-5; D ambiguous. DNA for the CDR3: TGCAGCGTTGGGACGCCAGGATCGGAGACCCAGTACTTC. It specifies CSVGTPGSETQYF.